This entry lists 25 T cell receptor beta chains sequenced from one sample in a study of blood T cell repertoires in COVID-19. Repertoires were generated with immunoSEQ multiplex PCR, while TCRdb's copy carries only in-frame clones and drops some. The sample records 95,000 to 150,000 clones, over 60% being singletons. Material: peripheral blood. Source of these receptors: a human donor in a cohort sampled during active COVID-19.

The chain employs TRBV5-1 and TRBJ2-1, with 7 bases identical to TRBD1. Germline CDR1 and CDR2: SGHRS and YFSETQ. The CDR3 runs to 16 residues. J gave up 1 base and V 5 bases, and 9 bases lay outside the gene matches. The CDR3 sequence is CASRARGPESYNEQFF. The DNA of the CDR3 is TGCGCCAGCAGGGCAAGGGGGCCCGAATCCTACAATGAGCAGTTCTTC. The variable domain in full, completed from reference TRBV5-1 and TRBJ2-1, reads KAGVTQTPRYLIKTRGQQVTLSCSPISGHRSVSWYQQTPGQGLQFLFEYFSETQRNKGNFPGRFSGRQFSNSRSEMNVSTLELGDSALYLCASRARGPESYNEQFFGPGTRLTVL.

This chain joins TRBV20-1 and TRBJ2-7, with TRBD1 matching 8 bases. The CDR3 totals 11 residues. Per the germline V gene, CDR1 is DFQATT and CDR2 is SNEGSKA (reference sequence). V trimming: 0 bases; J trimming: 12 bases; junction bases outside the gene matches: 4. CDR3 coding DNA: TGCAGTGCTAGAGAGGCTGACAGGGGGTACTTC. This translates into CSAREADRGYF.

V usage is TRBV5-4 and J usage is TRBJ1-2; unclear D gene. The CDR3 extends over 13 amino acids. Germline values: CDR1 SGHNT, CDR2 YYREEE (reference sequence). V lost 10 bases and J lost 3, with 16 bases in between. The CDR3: CASYQEEDYGYTF. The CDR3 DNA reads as TGTGCCTCTTATCAGGAGGAAGACTATGGCTACACCTTC.

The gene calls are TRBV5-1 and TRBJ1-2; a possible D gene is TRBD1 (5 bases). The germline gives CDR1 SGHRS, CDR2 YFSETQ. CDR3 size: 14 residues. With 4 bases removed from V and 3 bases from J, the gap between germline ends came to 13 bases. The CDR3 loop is CASSSRRGDYGYTF. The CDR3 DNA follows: TGCGCCAGCAGCAGCAGGCGGGGGGACTATGGCTACACCTTC.

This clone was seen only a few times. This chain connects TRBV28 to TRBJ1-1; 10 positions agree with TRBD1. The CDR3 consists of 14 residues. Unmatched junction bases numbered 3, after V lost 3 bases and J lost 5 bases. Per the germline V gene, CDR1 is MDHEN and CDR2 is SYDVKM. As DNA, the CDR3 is TGTGCCAGCAGTTTCCGGGACAGGGGAACTGAAGCTTTCTTT. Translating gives CASSFRDRGTEAFF.

The CDR3 is CASSEDVGQTQYF. In DNA, the CDR3 is TGTGCCAGCAGTGAAGATGTGGGGCAGACCCAGTACTTC. The V call is TRBV6-1, the J call TRBJ2-5, with D perhaps matching TRBD1 (5 bases). The CDR3 is 13 amino acids. Trimming removed 1 base from V and 6 bases from J, with 9 bases in between. Germline V gene sequence: CDR1 MNHNS, CDR2 SASEGT.

The CDR3 loop is CASSYAGGREQYF. DNA for the CDR3: TGTGCCAGCAGTTACGCAGGAGGGCGCGAGCAGTACTTC. This rearrangement joins TRBV6-5 to TRBJ2-7, with a weak D call TRBD2 (6 bases). The V gene lost 2 bases and the J gene lost 6 bases, with 11 bases spanning the gap. There are 13 residues in the CDR3. Germline CDR1 and CDR2: MNHEY and SVGAGI.

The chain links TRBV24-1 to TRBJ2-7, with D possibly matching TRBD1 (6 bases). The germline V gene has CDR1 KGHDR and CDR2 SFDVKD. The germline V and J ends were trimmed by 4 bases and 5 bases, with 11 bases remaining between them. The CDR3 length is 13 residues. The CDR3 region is CATSETGSDEQYF. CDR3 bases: TGTGCCACCAGTGAAACAGGGAGCGACGAGCAGTACTTC.

CDR3 amino acids: CASQNPGQWSYEQYF. CDR3 DNA: TGTGCCAGCCAAAACCCAGGACAGTGGTCCTACGAGCAGTACTTC. The chain recombines TRBV6-5 with TRBJ2-7; a possible D gene is TRBD1 (6 bases). CDR3 length: 15 residues. Trimming took off 8 bases at V and 1 base at J, with 18 bases between the two ends. Germline lookup yields CDR1 MNHEY and CDR2 SVGAGI.

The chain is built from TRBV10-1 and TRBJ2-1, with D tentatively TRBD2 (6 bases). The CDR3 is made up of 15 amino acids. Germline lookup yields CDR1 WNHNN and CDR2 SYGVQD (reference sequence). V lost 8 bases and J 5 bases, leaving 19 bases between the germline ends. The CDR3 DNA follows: TGCGCCAGCCCCCCCTCGGGACTTGTGAACAATGAGCAGTTCTTC. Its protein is CASPPSGLVNNEQFF.

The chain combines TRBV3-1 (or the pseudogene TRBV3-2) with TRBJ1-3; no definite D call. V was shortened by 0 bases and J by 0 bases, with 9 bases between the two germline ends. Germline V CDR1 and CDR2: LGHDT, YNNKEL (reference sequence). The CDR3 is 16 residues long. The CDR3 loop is CASSQEASPSGNTIYF. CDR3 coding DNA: TGTGCCAGCAGCCAAGAAGCCTCCCCCTCTGGAAACACCATATATTTT.

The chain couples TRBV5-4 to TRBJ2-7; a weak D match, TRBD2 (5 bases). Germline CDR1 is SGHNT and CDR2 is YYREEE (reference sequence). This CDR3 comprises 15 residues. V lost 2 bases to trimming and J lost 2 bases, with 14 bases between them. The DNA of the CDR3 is TGTGCCAGCAGCTTTTTTGGACTTTCTGCCTACGAGCAGTACTTC. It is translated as CASSFFGLSAYEQYF.

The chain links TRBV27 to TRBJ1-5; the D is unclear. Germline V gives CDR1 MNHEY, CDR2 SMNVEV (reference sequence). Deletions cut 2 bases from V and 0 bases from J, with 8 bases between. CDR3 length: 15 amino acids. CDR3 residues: CASSLLGHSNQPQHF. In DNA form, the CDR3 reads TGTGCCAGCAGTTTACTTGGCCATAGCAATCAGCCCCAGCATTTT.

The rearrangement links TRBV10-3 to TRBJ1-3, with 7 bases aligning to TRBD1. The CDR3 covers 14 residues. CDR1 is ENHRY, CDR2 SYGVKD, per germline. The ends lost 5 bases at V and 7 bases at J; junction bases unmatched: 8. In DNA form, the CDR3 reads TGTGCCATCAGTTCGACAGGGTGGGGGAACACCATATATTTT. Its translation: CAISSTGWGNTIYF.

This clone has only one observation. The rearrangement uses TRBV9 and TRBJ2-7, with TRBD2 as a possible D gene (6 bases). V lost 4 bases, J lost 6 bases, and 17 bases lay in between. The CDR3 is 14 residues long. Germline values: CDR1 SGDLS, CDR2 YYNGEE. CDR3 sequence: CASSPGGEVREQYF. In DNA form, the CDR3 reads TGTGCCAGCAGCCCCGGGGGAGAGGTTCGCGAGCAGTACTTC.

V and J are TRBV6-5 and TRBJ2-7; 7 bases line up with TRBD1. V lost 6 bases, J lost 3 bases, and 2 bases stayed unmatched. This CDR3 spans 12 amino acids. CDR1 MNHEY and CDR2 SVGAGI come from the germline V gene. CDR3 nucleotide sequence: TGTGCCAGCAGACAGGGGTTCTACGAGCAGTACTTC. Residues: CASRQGFYEQYF.

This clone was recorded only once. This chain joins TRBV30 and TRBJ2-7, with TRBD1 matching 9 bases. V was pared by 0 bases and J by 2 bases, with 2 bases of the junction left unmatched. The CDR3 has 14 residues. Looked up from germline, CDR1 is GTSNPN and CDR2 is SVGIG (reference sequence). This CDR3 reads CAWSVTGGPYEQYF. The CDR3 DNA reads TGTGCCTGGAGTGTAACAGGGGGCCCCTACGAGCAGTACTTC. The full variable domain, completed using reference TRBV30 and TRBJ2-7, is SQTIHQWPATLVQPVGSPLSLECTVEGTSNPNLYWYRQAAGRGLQLLFYSVGIGQISSEVPQNLSASRPQDRQFILSSKKLLLSDSGFYLCAWSVTGGPYEQYFGPGTRLTVT.

Here the CDR3 DNA reads TGTGCCAGCAGCTTAAAACACCGAAATGGCTACACCTTC. As protein: CASSLKHRNGYTF. This sequence joins TRBV7-9 and TRBJ1-2; D remains unclear. This CDR3 contains 13 residues. Germline assignment: CDR1 SEHNR and CDR2 FQNEAQ (reference sequence). Trimming took 2 bases from V and 6 from J, leaving 10 bases between them.

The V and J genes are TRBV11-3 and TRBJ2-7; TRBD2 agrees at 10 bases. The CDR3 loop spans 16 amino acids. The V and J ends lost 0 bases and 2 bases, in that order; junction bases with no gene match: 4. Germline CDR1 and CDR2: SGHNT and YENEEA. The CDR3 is CASSLDGTSDPYEQYF. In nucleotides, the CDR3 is TGTGCCAGCAGCTTAGATGGGACTAGCGACCCCTACGAGCAGTACTTC.

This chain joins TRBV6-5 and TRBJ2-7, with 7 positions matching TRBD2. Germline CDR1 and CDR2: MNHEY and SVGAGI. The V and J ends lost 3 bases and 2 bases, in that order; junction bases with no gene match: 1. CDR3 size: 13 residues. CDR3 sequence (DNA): TGTGCCAGCAGTTATGCGGGAGCCTACGAGCAGTACTTC. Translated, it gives CASSYAGAYEQYF.

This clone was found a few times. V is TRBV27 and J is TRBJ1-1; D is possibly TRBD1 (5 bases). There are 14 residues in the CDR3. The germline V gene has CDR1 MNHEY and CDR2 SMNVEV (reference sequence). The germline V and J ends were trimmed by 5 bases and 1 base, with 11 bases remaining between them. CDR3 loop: CASSPPTGNTEAFF. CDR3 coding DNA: TGTGCCAGCAGTCCCCCCACAGGGAACACTGAAGCTTTCTTT.

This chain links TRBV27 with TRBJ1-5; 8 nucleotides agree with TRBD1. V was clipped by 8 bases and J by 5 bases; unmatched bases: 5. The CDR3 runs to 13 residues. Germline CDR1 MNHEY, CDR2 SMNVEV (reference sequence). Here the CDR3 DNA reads TGTGCCAGCCGCGGACAGGGCGATCAGCCCCAGCATTTT. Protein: CASRGQGDQPQHF.

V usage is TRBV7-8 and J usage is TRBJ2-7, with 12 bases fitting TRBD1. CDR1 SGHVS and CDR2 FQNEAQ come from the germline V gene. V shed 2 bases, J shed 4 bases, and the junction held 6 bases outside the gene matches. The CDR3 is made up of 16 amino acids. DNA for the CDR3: TGTGCCAGCAGCTTACTTAGGGACAGGGGGCTGTACGAGCAGTACTTC. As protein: CASSLLRDRGLYEQYF. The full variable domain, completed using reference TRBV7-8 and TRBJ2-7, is GAGVSQSPRYKVAKRGQDVALRCDPISGHVSLFWYQQALGQGPEFLTYFQNEAQLDKSGLPSDRFFAERPEGSVSTLKIQRTQQEDSAVYLCASSLLRDRGLYEQYFGPGTRLTVT.

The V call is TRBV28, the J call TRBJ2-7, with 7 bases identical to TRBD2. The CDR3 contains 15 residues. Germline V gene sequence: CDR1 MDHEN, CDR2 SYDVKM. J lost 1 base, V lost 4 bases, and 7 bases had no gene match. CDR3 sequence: CASSSPAGTSYEQYF. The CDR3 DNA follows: TGTGCCAGCAGTTCCCCAGCGGGGACTTCCTACGAGCAGTACTTC.

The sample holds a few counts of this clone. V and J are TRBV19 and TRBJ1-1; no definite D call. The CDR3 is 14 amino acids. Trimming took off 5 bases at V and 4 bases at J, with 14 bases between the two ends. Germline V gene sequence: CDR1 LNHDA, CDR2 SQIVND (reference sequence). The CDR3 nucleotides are TGTGCCAGTAGTTCGTTGGGCTCCGGCACTGAAGCTTTCTTT. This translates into CASSSLGSGTEAFF.